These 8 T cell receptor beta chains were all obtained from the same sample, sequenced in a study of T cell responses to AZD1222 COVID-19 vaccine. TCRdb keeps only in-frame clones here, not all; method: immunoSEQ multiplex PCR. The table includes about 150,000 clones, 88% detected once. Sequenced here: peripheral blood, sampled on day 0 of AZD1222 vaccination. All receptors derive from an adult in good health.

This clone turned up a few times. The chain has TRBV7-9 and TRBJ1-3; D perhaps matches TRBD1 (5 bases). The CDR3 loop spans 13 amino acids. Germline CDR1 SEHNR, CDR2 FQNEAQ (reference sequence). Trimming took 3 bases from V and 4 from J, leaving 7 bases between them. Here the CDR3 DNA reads TGTGCCAGCAGCTTGGGGGAGGGAAACACCATATATTTT. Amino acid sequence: CASSLGEGNTIYF.

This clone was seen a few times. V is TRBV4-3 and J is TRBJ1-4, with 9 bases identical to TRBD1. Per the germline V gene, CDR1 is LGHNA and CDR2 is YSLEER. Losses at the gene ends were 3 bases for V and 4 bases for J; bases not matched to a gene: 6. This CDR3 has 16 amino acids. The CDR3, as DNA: TGCGCCAGCAGCCACGGGACAGGGCGGAATAATGAAAAACTGTTTTTT. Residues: CASSHGTGRNNEKLFF.

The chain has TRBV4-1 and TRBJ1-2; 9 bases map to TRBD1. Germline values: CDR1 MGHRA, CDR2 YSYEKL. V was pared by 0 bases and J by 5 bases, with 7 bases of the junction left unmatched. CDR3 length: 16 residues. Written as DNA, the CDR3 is TGCGCCAGCAGCCAAGATTGGACAGGGGCATCGTATGGCTACACCTTC. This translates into CASSQDWTGASYGYTF.

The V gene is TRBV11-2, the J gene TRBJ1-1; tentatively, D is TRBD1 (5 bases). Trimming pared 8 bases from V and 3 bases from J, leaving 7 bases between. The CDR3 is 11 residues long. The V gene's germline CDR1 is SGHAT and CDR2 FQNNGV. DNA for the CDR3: TGTGCCAGCCGGGGGTACACTGAAGCTTTCTTT. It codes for CASRGYTEAFF.

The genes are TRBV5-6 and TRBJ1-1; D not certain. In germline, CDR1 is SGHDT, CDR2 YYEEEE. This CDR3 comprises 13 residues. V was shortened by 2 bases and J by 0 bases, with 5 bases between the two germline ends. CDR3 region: CASSFKLNTEAFF. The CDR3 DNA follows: TGTGCCAGCAGCTTCAAGTTGAACACTGAAGCTTTCTTT.

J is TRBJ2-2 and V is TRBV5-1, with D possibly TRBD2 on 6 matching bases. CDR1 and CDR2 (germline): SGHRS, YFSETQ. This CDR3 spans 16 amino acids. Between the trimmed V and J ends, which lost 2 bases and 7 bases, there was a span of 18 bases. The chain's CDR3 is CASSFGGNSVVGELFF. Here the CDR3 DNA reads TGCGCCAGCAGCTTCGGAGGGAATAGCGTTGTCGGGGAGCTGTTTTTT.

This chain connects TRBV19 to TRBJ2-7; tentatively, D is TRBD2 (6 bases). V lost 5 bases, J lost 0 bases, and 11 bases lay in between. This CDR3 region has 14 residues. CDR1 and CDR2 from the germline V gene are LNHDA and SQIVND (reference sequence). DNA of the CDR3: TGTGCCAGTAGTCGCCAGGGACTCTCCTACGAGCAGTACTTC. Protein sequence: CASSRQGLSYEQYF.

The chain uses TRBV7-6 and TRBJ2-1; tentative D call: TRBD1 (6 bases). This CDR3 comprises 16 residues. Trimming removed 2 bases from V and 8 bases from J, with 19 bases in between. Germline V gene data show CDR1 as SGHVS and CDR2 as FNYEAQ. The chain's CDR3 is CASSLWLPDPGDEQFF. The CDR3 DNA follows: TGTGCCAGCAGCTTATGGCTGCCGGACCCAGGGGATGAGCAGTTCTTC.